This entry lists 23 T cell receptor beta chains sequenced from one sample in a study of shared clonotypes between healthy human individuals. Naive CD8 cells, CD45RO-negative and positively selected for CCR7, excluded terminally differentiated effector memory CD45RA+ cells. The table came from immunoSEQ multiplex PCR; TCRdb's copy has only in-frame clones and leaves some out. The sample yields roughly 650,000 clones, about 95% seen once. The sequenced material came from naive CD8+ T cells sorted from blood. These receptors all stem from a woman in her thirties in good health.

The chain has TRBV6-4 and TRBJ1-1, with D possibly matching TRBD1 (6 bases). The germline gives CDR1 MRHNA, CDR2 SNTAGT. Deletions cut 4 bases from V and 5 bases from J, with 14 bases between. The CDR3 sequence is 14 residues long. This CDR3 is CASSATGHGTEAFF. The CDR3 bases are TGTGCCAGCAGTGCCACGGGACACGGGACTGAAGCTTTCTTT.

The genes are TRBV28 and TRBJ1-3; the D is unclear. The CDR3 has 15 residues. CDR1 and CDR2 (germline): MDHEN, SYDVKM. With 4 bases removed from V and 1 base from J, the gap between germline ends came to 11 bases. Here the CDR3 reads CASSSQRESGNTIYF. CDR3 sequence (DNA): TGTGCCAGCAGTTCCCAAAGGGAATCTGGAAACACCATATATTTT.

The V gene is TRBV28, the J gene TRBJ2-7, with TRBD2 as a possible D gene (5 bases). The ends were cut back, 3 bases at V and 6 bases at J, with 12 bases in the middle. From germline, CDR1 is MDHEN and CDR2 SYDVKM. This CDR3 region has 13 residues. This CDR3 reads CASSFTTRGEQYF. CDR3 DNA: TGTGCCAGCAGTTTTACAACCCGGGGCGAGCAGTACTTC.

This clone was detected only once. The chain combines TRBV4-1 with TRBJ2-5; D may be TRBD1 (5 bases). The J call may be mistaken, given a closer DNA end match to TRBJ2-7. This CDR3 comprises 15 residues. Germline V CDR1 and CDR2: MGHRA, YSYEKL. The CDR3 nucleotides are TGCGCCAGCAGCCTGACAGCCTTAAGCTCCTACGAGCAGTACTTC. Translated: CASSLTALSSYEQYF.

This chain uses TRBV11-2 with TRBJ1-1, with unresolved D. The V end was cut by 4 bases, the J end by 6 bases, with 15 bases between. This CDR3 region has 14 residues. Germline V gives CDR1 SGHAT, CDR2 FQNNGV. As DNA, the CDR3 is TGTGCCAGCAGCTCTCCTCGTGGGGTGGCTGAAGCTTTCTTT. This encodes CASSSPRGVAEAFF.

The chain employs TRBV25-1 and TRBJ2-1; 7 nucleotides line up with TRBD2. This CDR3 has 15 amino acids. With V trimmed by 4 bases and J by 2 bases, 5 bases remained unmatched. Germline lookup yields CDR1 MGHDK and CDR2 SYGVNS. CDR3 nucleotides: TGTGCCAGCAGTGGACTAGCTCGCGCCTACAATGAGCAGTTCTTC. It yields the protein CASSGLARAYNEQFF. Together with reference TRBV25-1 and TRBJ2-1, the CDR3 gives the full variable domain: EADIYQTPRYLVIGTGKKITLECSQTMGHDKMYWYQQDPGMELHLIHYSYGVNSTEKGDLSSESTVSRIRTEHFPLTLESARPSHTSQYLCASSGLARAYNEQFFGPGTRLTVL.

CDR3 DNA sequence: TGTGCCAGCACGCCCGCCGGTTTGTATGAGCAGTTCTTC. It codes for CASTPAGLYEQFF. The V and J genes are TRBV2 and TRBJ2-1; D call uncertain. V gave up 7 bases and J gave up 8 bases, with 15 bases separating them. The CDR3 has 13 amino acids. Germline V gene data show CDR1 as SNHLY and CDR2 as FYNNEI.

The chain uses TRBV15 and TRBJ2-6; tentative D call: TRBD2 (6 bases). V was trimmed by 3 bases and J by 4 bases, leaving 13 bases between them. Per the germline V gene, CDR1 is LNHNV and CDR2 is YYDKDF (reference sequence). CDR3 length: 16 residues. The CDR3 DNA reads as TGTGCCACCAGCAGGGAGGGGTTGACAGGGGCCAACGTCCTGACTTTC. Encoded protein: CATSREGLTGANVLTF. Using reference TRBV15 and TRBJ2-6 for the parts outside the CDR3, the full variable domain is DAMVIQNPRYQVTQFGKPVTLSCSQTLNHNVMYWYQQKSSQAPKLLFHYYDKDFNNEADTPDNFQSRRPNTSFCFLDIRSPGLGDTAMYLCATSREGLTGANVLTFGAGSRLTVL.

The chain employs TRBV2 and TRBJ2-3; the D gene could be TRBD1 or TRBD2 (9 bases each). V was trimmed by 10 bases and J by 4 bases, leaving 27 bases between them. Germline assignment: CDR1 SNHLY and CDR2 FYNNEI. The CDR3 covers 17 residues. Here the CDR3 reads CAIQQGALAGAADTQYF. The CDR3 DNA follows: TGTGCCATCCAACAGGGGGCTTTAGCGGGAGCGGCAGATACGCAGTATTTT.

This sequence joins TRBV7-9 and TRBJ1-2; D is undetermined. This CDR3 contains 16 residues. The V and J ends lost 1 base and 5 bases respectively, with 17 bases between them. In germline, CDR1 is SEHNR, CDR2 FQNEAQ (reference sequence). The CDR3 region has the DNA TGTGCCAGCAGCTTAGGCGGAATGATTGCCACATATGGCTACACCTTC. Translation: CASSLGGMIATYGYTF.

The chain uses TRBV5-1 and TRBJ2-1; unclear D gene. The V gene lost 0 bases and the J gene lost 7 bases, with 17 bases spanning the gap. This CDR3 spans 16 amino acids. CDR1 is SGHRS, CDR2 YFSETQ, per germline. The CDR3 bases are TGCGCCAGCAGCTTGGGTGGACCCCTCTCGTTAAATGAGCAGTTCTTC. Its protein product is CASSLGGPLSLNEQFF.

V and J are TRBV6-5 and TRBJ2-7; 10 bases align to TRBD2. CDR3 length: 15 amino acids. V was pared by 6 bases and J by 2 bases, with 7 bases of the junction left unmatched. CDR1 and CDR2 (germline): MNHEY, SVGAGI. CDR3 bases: TGTGCCAGCAGAGACTCTAGCGGGAGAGCCTACGAGCAGTACTTC. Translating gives CASRDSSGRAYEQYF.

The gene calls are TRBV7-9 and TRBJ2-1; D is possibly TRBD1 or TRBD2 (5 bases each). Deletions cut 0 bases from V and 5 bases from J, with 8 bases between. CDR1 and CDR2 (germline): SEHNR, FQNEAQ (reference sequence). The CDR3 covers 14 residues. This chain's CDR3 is CASSLAGPNNEQFF. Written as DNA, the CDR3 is TGTGCCAGCAGCTTAGCGGGACCAAACAATGAGCAGTTCTTC.

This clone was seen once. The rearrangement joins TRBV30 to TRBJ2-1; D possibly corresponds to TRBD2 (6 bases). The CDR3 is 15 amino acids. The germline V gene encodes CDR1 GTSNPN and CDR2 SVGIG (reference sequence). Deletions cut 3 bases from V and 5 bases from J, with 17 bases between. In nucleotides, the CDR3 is TGTGCCTGGAGCCGTTTCGGTCTAGCGCACAATGAGCAGTTCTTC. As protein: CAWSRFGLAHNEQFF.

The chain's CDR3 is CASMAPLAGSTDTQYF. The CDR3 DNA reads as TGTGCCAGCATGGCCCCACTAGCGGGCAGCACAGATACGCAGTATTTT. V is TRBV2 and J is TRBJ2-3, with 9 positions matching TRBD2. The CDR3 is 16 amino acids. In germline, CDR1 is SNHLY, CDR2 FYNNEI. Unmatched junction bases numbered 8, after V lost 7 bases and J lost 0 bases.

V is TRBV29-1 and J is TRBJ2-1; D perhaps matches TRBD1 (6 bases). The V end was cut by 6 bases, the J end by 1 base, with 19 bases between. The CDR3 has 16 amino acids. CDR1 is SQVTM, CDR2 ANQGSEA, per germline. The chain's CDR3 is CSVDPWTVRSYNEQFF. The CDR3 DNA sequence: TGCAGCGTGGACCCTTGGACAGTACGGTCCTACAATGAGCAGTTCTTC.

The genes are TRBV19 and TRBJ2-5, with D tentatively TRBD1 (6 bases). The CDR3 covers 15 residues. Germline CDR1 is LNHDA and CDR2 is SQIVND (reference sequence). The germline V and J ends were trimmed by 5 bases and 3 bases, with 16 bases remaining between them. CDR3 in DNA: TGTGCCAGTAGTCTCGGGACACCCGGGGAAGAGACCCAGTACTTC. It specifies CASSLGTPGEETQYF.

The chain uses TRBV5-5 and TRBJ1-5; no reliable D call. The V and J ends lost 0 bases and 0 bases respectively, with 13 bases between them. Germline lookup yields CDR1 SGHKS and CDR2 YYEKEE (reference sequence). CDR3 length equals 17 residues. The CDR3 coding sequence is TGTGCCAGCAGCTTGGGGGCAGGAGCTATTAGCAATCAGCCCCAGCATTTT. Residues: CASSLGAGAISNQPQHF. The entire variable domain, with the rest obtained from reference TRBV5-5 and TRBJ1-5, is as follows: DAGVTQSPTHLIKTRGQQVTLRCSPISGHKSVSWYQQVLGQGPQFIFQYYEKEERGRGNFPDRFSARQFPNYSSELNVNALLLGDSALYLCASSLGAGAISNQPQHFGDGTRLSIL.

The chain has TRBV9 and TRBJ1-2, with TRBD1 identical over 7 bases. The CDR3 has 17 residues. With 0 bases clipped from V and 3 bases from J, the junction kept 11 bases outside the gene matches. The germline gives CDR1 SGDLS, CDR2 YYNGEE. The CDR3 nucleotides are TGTGCCAGCAGCGTAGACGACTACCGGGACAGCTACTATGGCTACACCTTC. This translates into CASSVDDYRDSYYGYTF.

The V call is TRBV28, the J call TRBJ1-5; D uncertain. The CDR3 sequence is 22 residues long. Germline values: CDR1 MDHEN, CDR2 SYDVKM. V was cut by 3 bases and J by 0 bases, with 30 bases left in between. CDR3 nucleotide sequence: TGTGCCAGCAGTTTCTTTACTCCGATTAGAAATCTTGGCATACTTAGCAATCAGCCCCAGCATTTT. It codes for CASSFFTPIRNLGILSNQPQHF.

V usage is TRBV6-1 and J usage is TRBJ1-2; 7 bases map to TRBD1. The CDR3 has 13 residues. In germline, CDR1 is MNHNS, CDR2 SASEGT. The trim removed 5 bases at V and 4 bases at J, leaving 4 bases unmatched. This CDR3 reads CASSTRDSYGYTF. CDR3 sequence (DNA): TGTGCCAGCAGTACCCGGGACAGCTATGGCTACACCTTC.

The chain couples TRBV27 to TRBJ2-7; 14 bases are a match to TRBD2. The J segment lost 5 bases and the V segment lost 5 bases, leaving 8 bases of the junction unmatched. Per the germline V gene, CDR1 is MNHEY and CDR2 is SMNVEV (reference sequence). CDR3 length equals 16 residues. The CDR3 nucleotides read TGTGCCAGCAGTCCAGGGACTAGCGGGAGTCGAAACGAGCAGTACTTC. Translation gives CASSPGTSGSRNEQYF.

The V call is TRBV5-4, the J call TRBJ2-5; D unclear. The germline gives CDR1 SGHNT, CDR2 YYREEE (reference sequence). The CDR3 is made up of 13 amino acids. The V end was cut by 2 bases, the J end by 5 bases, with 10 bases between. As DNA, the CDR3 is TGTGCCAGCAGCTTTCCCTTTGGGGAGACCCAGTACTTC. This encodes CASSFPFGETQYF.